Described below is a single T cell receptor (beta chain) sequence and its context. Antigen specificity is unknown. Pooled samples include second doses given at about 4 or 12 weeks. This sample was included in a study of T cell responses to AZD1222 COVID-19 vaccine. The CDR3 length is 15 residues. The V segment lost 6 bases and the J segment 7 bases; nucleotides outside the gene matches: 9. Germline CDR1 is MNHEY and CDR2 is SVGAGI. General study results and limits: White British donors predominated, females outnumbered males, and clonal diversity was possibly underestimated.

The assay was immunoSEQ multiplex PCR, and TCRdb's table has in-frame clones only and misses some. The sample has around 110,000 clones; around 91% are singletons. The genes are TRBV6-5 and TRBJ2-1; 10 bases map to TRBD1. This material consisted of peripheral blood, taken 28 days after the second AZD1222 dose. This TCR was recovered from an adult who received the AZD1222 COVID-19 vaccine. The CDR3 loop is CASRSGQGGRNEQFF. The CDR3 region has the DNA TGTGCCAGCAGATCCGGACAGGGGGGTAGGAATGAGCAGTTCTTC.